A single sample gave rise to the 20 T cell receptor beta chains below, sequenced in a study of T cell responses to AZD1222 COVID-19 vaccine. Assay: immunoSEQ multiplex PCR; the TCRdb copy retains only in-frame clones and omits some. The data contain 100,000 to 150,000 clones, approximately 90% of them singletons. The sample in question was peripheral blood, obtained on day 0 of AZD1222 vaccination. The receptor set was obtained from an adult in good health.

The chain combines TRBV19 with TRBJ2-1; possible D gene TRBD1, 6 bases. The germline CDR1 and CDR2 sequences are LNHDA and SQIVND (reference sequence). The V end lost 5 bases, the J end lost 5 bases, and 13 bases lay between the germline ends. This CDR3 region has 14 residues. This chain's CDR3 is CASSFGQPNNEQFF. Here the CDR3 DNA reads TGTGCCAGTAGTTTTGGACAGCCGAACAATGAGCAGTTCTTC. The full variable domain, rest sourced from reference TRBV19 and TRBJ2-1, is DGGITQSPKYLFRKEGQNVTLSCEQNLNHDAMYWYRQDPGQGLRLIYYSQIVNDFQKGDIAEGYSVSREKKESFPLTVTSAQKNPTAFYLCASSFGQPNNEQFFGPGTRLTVL.

This chain connects TRBV7-2 to TRBJ1-2; 9 bases align to TRBD1. Germline V gene lookup returns CDR1 SGHTA and CDR2 FQGNSA. The CDR3 sequence is 16 residues long. The V and J ends lost 4 bases and 4 bases, in that order; junction bases with no gene match: 10. The chain's CDR3 is CASSSSPGQGGYGYTF. CDR3 DNA sequence: TGTGCCAGCAGCTCATCCCCGGGACAGGGAGGCTATGGCTACACCTTC.

The gene calls are TRBV19 and TRBJ2-1; 7 bases align to TRBD2. CDR3 length: 15 residues. The trim removed 3 bases at V and 1 base at J, leaving 3 bases unmatched. CDR1 and CDR2 (germline): LNHDA, SQIVND (reference sequence). CDR3 nucleotides: TGTGCCAGTAGTATTGGGGGGGGGTCCTACAATGAGCAGTTCTTC. Amino acid sequence: CASSIGGGSYNEQFF.

The chain couples TRBV9 to TRBJ2-1; 9 positions agree with TRBD2. This CDR3 is 20 amino acids long. Trimming cost V 4 bases and J 2 bases; bases outside gene matches: 19. Germline lookup yields CDR1 SGDLS and CDR2 YYNGEE. In DNA, the CDR3 is TGTGCCAGCAGCCCGTGGGGCGGGGGGGCCAATCCCGCGCCCTACAATGAGCAGTTCTTC. It encodes CASSPWGGGANPAPYNEQFF.

This clone occurred once. The chain employs TRBV2 and TRBJ1-1; D gene unclear. This CDR3 spans 13 amino acids. The germline V gene encodes CDR1 SNHLY and CDR2 FYNNEI. V was pared by 2 bases and J by 0 bases, with 4 bases between. The CDR3 nucleotides are TGTGCCAGCAGTGAATATCTGAACACTGAAGCTTTCTTT. Translating it yields CASSEYLNTEAFF.

The V call is TRBV27, the J call TRBJ2-5, with 9 bases aligning to TRBD1. CDR1 and CDR2 (germline): MNHEY, SMNVEV (reference sequence). The CDR3 is 16 residues long. Trimming took 5 bases from V and 2 from J; bases not matched to a gene: 9. Written as DNA, the CDR3 is TGTGCCAGCAGTCCCTTGGACAGGGGCCTGCAAGAGACCCAGTACTTC. As protein: CASSPLDRGLQETQYF.

The V and J genes are TRBV28 and TRBJ1-4; a possible D gene is TRBD1 (5 bases). Germline V gives CDR1 MDHEN, CDR2 SYDVKM. The CDR3 extends over 15 amino acids. V was shortened by 2 bases and J by 6 bases, with 13 bases between the two germline ends. The CDR3 DNA reads TGTGCCAGCAGTTTACCGGGACTAGGGGATGAAAAACTGTTTTTT. Translated, it gives CASSLPGLGDEKLFF.

J is TRBJ1-1 and V is TRBV4-2; the D is unclear. This CDR3 contains 16 residues. Germline V gene data show CDR1 as LGHNA and CDR2 as YNFKEQ. Trimming shortened V by 0 bases and J by 0 bases, and 11 bases separated the two germline ends. CDR3 nucleotide sequence: TGTGCCAGCAGCCAAGAGGATTCCTCTATGAACACTGAAGCTTTCTTT. It encodes CASSQEDSSMNTEAFF.

Here the CDR3 reads CASSFQGRYEQYF. CDR3 nucleotides: TGTGCCAGCAGCTTCCAGGGGCGCTACGAGCAGTACTTC. This chain connects TRBV13 to TRBJ2-7, with D possibly being TRBD1 (6 bases). This CDR3 has 13 amino acids. Looked up from germline, CDR1 is PRHDT and CDR2 is FYEKMQ (reference sequence). V was cut by 3 bases and J by 3 bases, with 9 bases left in between.

The gene calls are TRBV6-2 or TRBV6-3 and TRBJ2-7; no clear D gene. Germline values: CDR1 MNHEY, CDR2 SVGEGT. V lost 0 bases and J 4 bases, leaving 7 bases between the germline ends. The length of the CDR3 is 13 residues. For the CDR3, the DNA is TGTGCCAGCAGTTACTCATCGGCATACGAGCAGTACTTC. Encoded protein: CASSYSSAYEQYF.

Concerning this clone: The same CDR3 is also encoded by other DNA sequences in this sample. V gene TRBV4-3 combines with J gene TRBJ1-1, with D unresolved. Germline V gene sequence: CDR1 LGHNA, CDR2 YSLEER. The V gene lost 2 bases and the J gene lost 7 bases, with 8 bases spanning the gap. The CDR3 has 12 residues. CDR3 sequence reads: CASSQMGSEAFF. CDR3 DNA sequence: TGCGCCAGCAGCCAAATGGGGAGTGAAGCTTTCTTT.

V is TRBV24-1 and J is TRBJ1-2; TRBD1 agrees at 7 bases. The ends lost 4 bases at V and 7 bases at J; junction bases unmatched: 8. The V gene's germline CDR1 is KGHDR and CDR2 SFDVKD. This CDR3 contains 14 residues. This chain's CDR3 is CATSDPTGVRGYTF. CDR3 coding DNA: TGTGCCACCAGTGACCCAACAGGGGTTCGTGGCTACACCTTC.

This chain joins TRBV7-9 and TRBJ2-3; possibly TRBD1 or TRBD2 for D (5 bases each). This CDR3 has 17 residues. In germline, CDR1 is SEHNR, CDR2 FQNEAQ (reference sequence). V was clipped by 1 base and J by 6 bases, with 20 bases between them. This CDR3 reads CASSLDRGALRGDTQYF. DNA of the CDR3: TGTGCCAGCAGCTTAGATAGGGGCGCCTTGAGGGGTGATACGCAGTATTTT.

CDR3 amino acids: CSVTMTGVWEKLFF. Written as DNA, the CDR3 is TGCAGCGTCACTATGACAGGGGTTTGGGAAAAACTGTTTTTT. This chain uses TRBV29-1 with TRBJ1-4, with TRBD1 matching 8 bases. Germline lookup yields CDR1 SQVTM and CDR2 ANQGSEA. V shed 6 bases and J 8 bases; nucleotides not matched to a gene: 11. This CDR3 comprises 14 residues.

The gene calls are TRBV28 and TRBJ1-5; a weak D match, TRBD1 (6 bases). Trimming stripped 11 bases from V and 6 bases from J, with 20 bases between. Per the germline V gene, CDR1 is MDHEN and CDR2 is SYDVKM. The CDR3 covers 14 residues. CDR3 in DNA: TGTGCCTCTAAAGAGGGTGGGGGCATTCAGCCCCAGCATTTT. Its translation: CASKEGGGIQPQHF.

This rearrangement joins TRBV29-1 to TRBJ2-1, with 12 bases that match TRBD2. Trimming at V came to 4 bases and at J to 9 bases, leaving 4 bases not matched to a gene. This CDR3 is built from 13 residues. Germline assignment: CDR1 SQVTM and CDR2 ANQGSEA. DNA for the CDR3: TGCAGCGTTGGACTAGCGGGGGTCGGTGAGCAGTTCTTC. It specifies CSVGLAGVGEQFF.

The chain employs TRBV28 and TRBJ1-1; possibly TRBD1 for D (5 bases). Trimming cost V 4 bases and J 4 bases, with 7 bases left between them. Per germline, CDR1 MDHEN and CDR2 SYDVKM. This CDR3 region has 12 residues. The CDR3 is CASSSQGTEAFF. As DNA, the CDR3 is TGTGCCAGCAGTTCCCAGGGCACTGAAGCTTTCTTT.

The rearrangement joins TRBV4-1 to TRBJ2-5, with a tentative D call TRBD2 (6 bases). Deletions cut 2 bases from V and 5 bases from J, with 9 bases between. There are 13 residues in the CDR3. Germline assignment: CDR1 MGHRA and CDR2 YSYEKL. CDR3 region: CASSQLADETQYF. As DNA, the CDR3 is TGCGCCAGCAGCCAATTAGCGGATGAGACCCAGTACTTC.

The chain recombines TRBV2 with TRBJ1-3; D unclear. Trimming took off 7 bases at V and 0 bases at J, with 10 bases between the two ends. There are 14 residues in the CDR3. In germline, CDR1 is SNHLY, CDR2 FYNNEI. CDR3 DNA sequence: TGTGCCAGCATGGAGCGTGGCTCTGGAAACACCATATATTTT. This gives the protein CASMERGSGNTIYF.

This clone was counted only a few times. J is TRBJ2-5 and V is TRBV3-1 (or the pseudogene TRBV3-2); D may be TRBD1 (5 bases). Trimming removed 2 bases from V and 1 base from J, with 8 bases in between. This CDR3 has 14 amino acids. The germline V gene encodes CDR1 LGHDT and CDR2 YNNKEL (reference sequence). In nucleotides, the CDR3 is TGTGCCAGCAGCCAACAGGGTCCCCAAGAGACCCAGTACTTC. Its translation is CASSQQGPQETQYF.